The source of this TCR beta chain is a study of blood T cell repertoires in COVID-19. This clone was counted only a few times. The junction had 7 bases not matched to a gene; V was cut back by 7 bases and J by 7 bases. The CDR3 sequence is 14 residues long. Sequenced by immunoSEQ multiplex PCR; TCRdb stores in-frame clones only, minus some. The repertoire includes some 65,000 clones, more than 90% of them detected once, and over 1% sits in the top ten. The J gene is TRBJ1-4, the V gene TRBV23-1; the match to TRBD1 covers 9 bases. TRBV23-1 is recorded as an ORF, its role being uncertain. This clonotype was sampled from a man aged 55 to 70 with acute or convalescent COVID-19. Source material: peripheral blood. CDR3 coding DNA: TGCGCCAGCACCTCGGGACAGGGAGGTGAAAAACTGTTTTTT. Amino acid sequence: CASTSGQGGEKLFF.